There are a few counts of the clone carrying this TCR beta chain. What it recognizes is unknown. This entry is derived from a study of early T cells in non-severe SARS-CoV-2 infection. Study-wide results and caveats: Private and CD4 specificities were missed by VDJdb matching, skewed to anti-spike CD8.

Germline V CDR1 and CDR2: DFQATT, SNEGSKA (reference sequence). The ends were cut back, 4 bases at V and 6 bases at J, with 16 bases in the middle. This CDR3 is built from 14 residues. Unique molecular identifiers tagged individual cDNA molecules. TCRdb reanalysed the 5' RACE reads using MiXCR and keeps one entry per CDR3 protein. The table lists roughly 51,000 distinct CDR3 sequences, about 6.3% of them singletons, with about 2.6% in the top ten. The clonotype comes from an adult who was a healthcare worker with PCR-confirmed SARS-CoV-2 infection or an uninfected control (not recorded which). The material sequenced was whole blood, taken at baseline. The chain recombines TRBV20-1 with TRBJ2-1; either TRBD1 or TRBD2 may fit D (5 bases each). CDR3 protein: CSANTGTSPNEQFF. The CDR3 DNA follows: TGCAGTGCTAACACCGGGACCTCCCCCAATGAGCAGTTCTTC.